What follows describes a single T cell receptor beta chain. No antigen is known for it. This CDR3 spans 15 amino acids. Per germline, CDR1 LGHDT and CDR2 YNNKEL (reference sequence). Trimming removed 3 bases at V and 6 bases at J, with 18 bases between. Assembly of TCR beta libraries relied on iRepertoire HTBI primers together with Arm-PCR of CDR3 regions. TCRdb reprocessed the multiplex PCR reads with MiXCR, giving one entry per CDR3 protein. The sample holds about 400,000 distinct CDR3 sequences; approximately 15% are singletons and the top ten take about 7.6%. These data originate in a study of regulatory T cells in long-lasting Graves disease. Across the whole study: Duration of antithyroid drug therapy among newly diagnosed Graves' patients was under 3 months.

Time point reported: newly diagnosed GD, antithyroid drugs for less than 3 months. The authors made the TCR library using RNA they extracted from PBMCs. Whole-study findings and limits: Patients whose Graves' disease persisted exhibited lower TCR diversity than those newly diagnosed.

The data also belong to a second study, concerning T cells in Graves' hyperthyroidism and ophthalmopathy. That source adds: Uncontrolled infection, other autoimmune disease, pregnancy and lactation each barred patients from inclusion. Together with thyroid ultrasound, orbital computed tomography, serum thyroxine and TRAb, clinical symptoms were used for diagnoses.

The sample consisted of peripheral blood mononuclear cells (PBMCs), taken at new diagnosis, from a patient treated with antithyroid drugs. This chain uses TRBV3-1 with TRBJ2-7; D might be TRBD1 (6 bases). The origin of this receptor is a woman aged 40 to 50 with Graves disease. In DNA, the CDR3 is TGTGCCAGCAGCCACCAGGGGACCAGAGCGAGCGAGCAGTACTTC. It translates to CASSHQGTRASEQYF.